A selection of T cell receptor beta chains follows, all from one sample in a study of shared clonotypes between healthy human individuals. Profiling relied on immunoSEQ multiplex PCR, and the TCRdb table lists in-frame clones only, not all of them. The table has about 1 million clones, 60% to 80% seen once. Sample: memory CD4+ T cells sorted from blood. The receptors shown here come from a man between 18 and 29 years old in good health. The CDR3 runs from the conserved cysteine through the conserved F or W. D genes are given only for firm matches. Rows give clone size only sometimes, using once, few, many, or a class for an expanded clone.

>TRBJ1-3|TRBV7-6|NA|NA
TGTGCCAGCAGCCCAGGGGTCTCTGGAAACACCATATATTTT
CASSPGVSGNTIYF
>TRBJ2-7|TRBV19|NA|NA
TGTGCCAGTAGTGCCGCACTCGGGGGAGTCGAGCAGTACTTC
CASSAALGGVEQYF
>TRBJ1-1|TRBV29-1|NA|few
TGCAGCGTTGAGGAAATGGTTTTCACTGAAGCTTTCTTT
CSVEEMVFTEAFF
>TRBJ1-3|TRBV30|NA|NA
TGTGCCTGGACAGGGTCGAAGATTGGAAACACCATATATTTT
CAWTGSKIGNTIYF
>TRBJ2-7|TRBV7-9|NA|NA
TGTGCCAGCAGCTTAGGTGGCGGGATATACGAGCAGTACTTC
CASSLGGGIYEQYF
>TRBJ1-1|TRBV14|NA|NA
TGTGCCAGCAGCCCCCAGGCGGGGACTGAAGCTTTCTTT
CASSPQAGTEAFF
>TRBJ1-5|TRBV7-2|NA|NA
TGTGCCAGCAGCCGGGACGGACGGGGCAATCAGCCCCAGCATTTT
CASSRDGRGNQPQHF
>TRBJ2-7|TRBV7-9|TRBD1|NA
TGTGCCAGCAGCCGGGGGACAGGAGTATACGAGCAGTACTTC
CASSRGTGVYEQYF
>TRBJ1-6|TRBV2|NA|NA
TGTGCCAGCATCTTGAGGGCAGGGAGGAATTCACCCCTCCACTTT
CASILRAGRNSPLHF
>TRBJ1-4|TRBV28|NA|NA
TGTGCCAGCAGTTCGCCAGGGCTGACGAGAAAACTGTTTTTT
CASSSPGLTRKLFF
>TRBJ1-5|TRBV7-2|NA|NA
TGTGCCAGCAGCTTAGGAGGGGCCCAGCCCCAGCATTTT
CASSLGGAQPQHF
>TRBJ2-7|TRBV29-1|TRBD1|once
TGCAGCGTTGAAGATCGCCGACAGGGCTCCTACGAGCAGTACTTC
CSVEDRRQGSYEQYF
>TRBJ2-7|TRBV4-1|TRBD1|NA
TGCGCCAGCAGCCAGGAGGGACAGGCAGGTCGCGAGCAGTACTTC
CASSQEGQAGREQYF
>TRBJ2-2|TRBV5-1|NA|NA
TGCGCCAGCAGCGGGCGGGCGGGGGCCTCGAACACCGGGGAGCTGTTTTTT
CASSGRAGASNTGELFF
>TRBJ2-3|TRBV5-6|NA|NA
TGTGCCAGCAGCTTGACAGGGTGGGTGGGAGATACGCAGTATTTT
CASSLTGWVGDTQYF
>TRBJ2-7|TRBV19|TRBD1|NA
TGTGCCAGTAGTCCCGGGACAGGGAGATTGCTTTTGTTC
CASSPGTGRLLLF
>TRBJ2-7|TRBV30|NA|NA
TGTGCCTGGAGTTTAAAAGGGGGGACAGTCCGCGGCGAGCAGTACTTC
CAWSLKGGTVRGEQYF
>TRBJ2-1|TRBV7-2|TRBD2|NA
TGTGCCAGCAGCTTATCCGCGGCTAGCGGGAGCAATGAGCAGTTCTTC
CASSLSAASGSNEQFF
>TRBJ1-1|TRBV7-3|TRBD1|once
TGTGCCAGCAGCTTAATGGGACAGGGGAGGACTGAAGCTTTCTTT
CASSLMGQGRTEAFF
>TRBJ2-7|TRBV6-5|TRBD1|NA
TGTGCCAGCAGTACCCTTGGGACAGGGTCCCACGAGCAGTACTTC
CASSTLGTGSHEQYF
>TRBJ2-3|TRBV5-1|NA|NA
TGCGCCAGCAGCGTAGGGACCACAGATACGCAGTATTTT
CASSVGTTDTQYF
>TRBJ1-3|TRBV5-6|NA|NA
TGTGCCAGCAGCTTCTCGAGTACTGGAAACACCATATATTTT
CASSFSSTGNTIYF
>TRBJ2-3|TRBV29-1|TRBD2|NA
TGCAGCGTTAACAGCGGGAACACAGATACGCAGTATTTT
CSVNSGNTDTQYF
>TRBJ1-6|TRBV7-8|NA|few
TGTGCCAGCAGCTCCCGGACGGCTTCCTCGAATTCACCCCTCCACTTT
CASSSRTASSNSPLHF
>TRBJ2-5|TRBV28|TRBD2|once
TGTGCCAGCAGTTTAAACCTTAATAAAGGACTAGCGGAAGAGACCCAGTACTTC
CASSLNLNKGLAEETQYF
>TRBJ1-2|TRBV19|NA|NA
TGTGCCAGTAGTTCCGGACAGACTAACTATGGCTACACCTTC
CASSSGQTNYGYTF
>TRBJ1-2|TRBV11-2|NA|NA
TGTGCCAACAGCCCGAGGGACCGGTTCGGGGGCTACACCTTC
CANSPRDRFGGYTF
>TRBJ1-2|TRBV27|NA|NA
TGTGCCAGCAGTTTAGGAGGGGTCTATGGCTACACCTTC
CASSLGGVYGYTF
>TRBJ2-3|TRBV29-1|NA|NA
TGCAGCGTTGAGATGGTGGATACGCAGTATTTT
CSVEMVDTQYF
>TRBJ1-6|TRBV7-9|NA|NA
TGTGCCAGCAGCTTAGGTGGGGGGGCCGATAATTCACCCCTCCACTTT
CASSLGGGADNSPLHF
>TRBJ2-3|TRBV7-9|NA|NA
TGTGCCAGCAGCTTACGAGCGGTGAGCACAGATACGCAGTATTTT
CASSLRAVSTDTQYF
>TRBJ2-2|TRBV30|NA|NA
TGTGCCTGGAGTCGAGAAGGGATCGGGGAGCTGTTTTTT
CAWSREGIGELFF
>TRBJ2-7|TRBV10-1|NA|many
TGCGCCATCAAGGACAGTTCTCTTTCCTACGAGCAGTACTTC
CAIKDSSLSYEQYF
>TRBJ2-2|TRBV18|TRBD2|many
TGTGCCAGCTCACCAAGGATCCCAACTAGCGGAAGTAACACCGGGGAGCTGTTTTTT
CASSPRIPTSGSNTGELFF
>TRBJ2-7|TRBV30|NA|NA
TGTGCCTGGAGTGCTTCGGGCTACGAGCAGTACTTC
CAWSASGYEQYF
>TRBJ1-5|TRBV19|TRBD1|NA
TGTGCCAGTAGTATTACAGGGGGAAGGCCCCAGCATTTT
CASSITGGRPQHF
>TRBJ2-7|TRBV5-1|TRBD2|NA
TGCGCCAGCACCGATAGCGGGGGTTCCTACGAGCAGTACTTC
CASTDSGGSYEQYF